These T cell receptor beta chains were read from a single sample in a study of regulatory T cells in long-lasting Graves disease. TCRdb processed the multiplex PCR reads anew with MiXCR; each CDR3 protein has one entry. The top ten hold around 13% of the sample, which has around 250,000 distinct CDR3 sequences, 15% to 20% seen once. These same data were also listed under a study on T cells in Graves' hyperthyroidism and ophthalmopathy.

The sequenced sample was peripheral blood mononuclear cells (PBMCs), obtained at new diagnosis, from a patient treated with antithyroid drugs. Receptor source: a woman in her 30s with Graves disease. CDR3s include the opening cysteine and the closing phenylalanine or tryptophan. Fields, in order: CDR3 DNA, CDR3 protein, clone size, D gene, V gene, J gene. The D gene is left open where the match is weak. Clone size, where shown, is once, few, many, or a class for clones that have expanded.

CDR3nt: TGTGCCAGCAGTGAATTAGCGGGACGTCGGCACTCCTTCACCTTC
CDR3aa: CASSELAGRRHSFTF
abundance: many
d_gene: -
v_gene: TRBV2
j_gene: TRBJ1-2

CDR3nt: TGTGCCAGCAATACGATGGGTGGGGAGACCCAGTACTTC
CDR3aa: CASNTMGGETQYF
abundance: many
d_gene: -
v_gene: TRBV2
j_gene: TRBJ2-5

CDR3nt: TGTGCCAGCAGCTCTAACCCGGACGGGTTCCCCAACTACGAGCAGTACTTC
CDR3aa: CASSSNPDGFPNYEQYF
abundance: many
d_gene: -
v_gene: TRBV11-2
j_gene: TRBJ2-7

CDR3nt: TGCAGTGCTAGAGATAGCGGACAGGGGACCACCGGGGAGCTGTTTTTT
CDR3aa: CSARDSGQGTTGELFF
abundance: -
d_gene: TRBD1
v_gene: TRBV20-1
j_gene: TRBJ2-2

CDR3nt: TGCGCCAGCAGCTTGGCCGTGACAGGGTTGTTTTACACCGGGGAGCTGTTTTTT
CDR3aa: CASSLAVTGLFYTGELFF
abundance: few
d_gene: TRBD1
v_gene: TRBV5-1
j_gene: TRBJ2-2

CDR3nt: TGTGCCAGCAGCGTAGCAGGGTGGACCTACGAGCAGTACTTC
CDR3aa: CASSVAGWTYEQYF
abundance: many
d_gene: -
v_gene: TRBV9
j_gene: TRBJ2-7

CDR3nt: TGTGCCAGCAGCGTCGAAAGGGGCCGTAATGAAAAACTGTTTTTT
CDR3aa: CASSVERGRNEKLFF
abundance: -
d_gene: -
v_gene: TRBV2
j_gene: TRBJ1-4

CDR3nt: TGCAGTGCTAGAGGGACAGGGGGCTTTGTCTACGAGCAGTACTTC
CDR3aa: CSARGTGGFVYEQYF
abundance: many
d_gene: TRBD1
v_gene: TRBV20-1
j_gene: TRBJ2-7

CDR3nt: TGTGCCAGCAGAATCGAGGGACAGAGCACAGATACGCAGTATTTT
CDR3aa: CASRIEGQSTDTQYF
abundance: once
d_gene: TRBD1
v_gene: TRBV11-2
j_gene: TRBJ2-3

CDR3nt: TGTGCCAGTAGTGTCACAGGGCCCACTGAAGCTTTCTTT
CDR3aa: CASSVTGPTEAFF
abundance: many
d_gene: -
v_gene: TRBV19
j_gene: TRBJ1-1

CDR3nt: TGTGCCAGCAGTCGACGGATACTGACGAGCTCCTATAATTCACCCCTCCACTTT
CDR3aa: CASSRRILTSSYNSPLHF
abundance: -
d_gene: -
v_gene: TRBV10-3
j_gene: TRBJ1-6

CDR3nt: TGCAGTGCTAGAGATCGGGGGCGGAGTTCCTCCTACGAGCAGTACTTC
CDR3aa: CSARDRGRSSSYEQYF
abundance: many
d_gene: -
v_gene: TRBV20-1
j_gene: TRBJ2-7

CDR3nt: TGTGCCAGCAGCCAAGATCGATGGGGAACTAATGAAAAACTGTTTTTT
CDR3aa: CASSQDRWGTNEKLFF
abundance: many
d_gene: -
v_gene: TRBV4-1
j_gene: TRBJ1-4

CDR3nt: TGTGCTAGCAGCTCGGGACTAGCGGGGGTGCACCAAGTGGTCTCCTACGAGCAGTACTTC
CDR3aa: CASSSGLAGVHQVVSYEQYF
abundance: many
d_gene: TRBD2
v_gene: TRBV7-7
j_gene: TRBJ2-7

CDR3nt: TGCAGTGCGGGCCAGGGAGAACAGCCCCAGCATTTT
CDR3aa: CSAGQGEQPQHF
abundance: many
d_gene: -
v_gene: TRBV20-1
j_gene: TRBJ1-5

CDR3nt: TGCGCCAGCAGCTACGAGGACAGTACCGCTTTCTTT
CDR3aa: CASSYEDSTAFF
abundance: many
d_gene: -
v_gene: TRBV5-1
j_gene: TRBJ1-1

CDR3nt: TGCAGTGCTAGGGGGACAGGGGGAACCTACGAGCAGTACTTC
CDR3aa: CSARGTGGTYEQYF
abundance: many
d_gene: TRBD1
v_gene: TRBV20-1
j_gene: TRBJ2-7

CDR3nt: TGTACCAGCAGCTTAGGCCAAGCGAACACTGAAGCTTTCTTT
CDR3aa: CTSSLGQANTEAFF
abundance: many
d_gene: -
v_gene: TRBV7-3
j_gene: TRBJ1-1

CDR3nt: TGTGCCAGCAGCTTGTACGGACCGAACACCGGGGAGCTGTTTTTT
CDR3aa: CASSLYGPNTGELFF
abundance: many
d_gene: -
v_gene: TRBV5-6
j_gene: TRBJ2-2

CDR3nt: TGTGCCAGCAGAAAAGACCCCACAGATACGCAGTATTTT
CDR3aa: CASRKDPTDTQYF
abundance: -
d_gene: -
v_gene: TRBV6-1
j_gene: TRBJ2-3

CDR3nt: TGTGCCAGCAGCGAAGGCCCCAAGCGCCGGGGAAAAGAGACCCAGTACTTC
CDR3aa: CASSEGPKRRGKETQYF
abundance: many
d_gene: -
v_gene: TRBV11-3
j_gene: TRBJ2-5

CDR3nt: TGTGCCAGCAGTAACCTTAGGGCCATCTCTGGAAACACCATATATTTT
CDR3aa: CASSNLRAISGNTIYF
abundance: few
d_gene: -
v_gene: TRBV6-1
j_gene: TRBJ1-3